Presented here are 3 T cell receptor beta chains from one specimen sequenced in a study of beta chain features in type 1 diabetes. Reverse transcribing all isolated RNA meant expressed TCRB transcripts were sequenced. The protocol was immunoSEQ multiplex PCR, while the TCRdb copy is restricted to in-frame clones and leaves out a portion. The table records 150,000 or so clones, approximately 12% of them present only once. The sequenced sample consisted of central memory CD4+ T cells from blood. These receptors were obtained from a man aged 18-30 years in good health.

The chain carries TRBV7-9 and TRBJ1-2; 8 bases map to TRBD1. The CDR3 length is 14 residues. Germline-derived CDR1 and CDR2 are SEHNR and FQNEAQ (reference sequence). V lost 5 bases, J lost 6 bases, and 8 bases stayed unmatched. The DNA of the CDR3 is TGTGCCAGCAGCCGAGACAGGGGAGAAAATGGCTACACCTTC. Its protein product is CASSRDRGENGYTF.

The rearrangement links TRBV5-1 to TRBJ2-3; unclear D gene. The CDR3 has 14 residues. V dropped 7 bases and J dropped 0 bases, with 12 bases sitting between them. Germline CDR1 SGHRS, CDR2 YFSETQ. The CDR3 protein is CASGLLDSTDTQYF. CDR3 DNA sequence: TGCGCCAGCGGGCTCCTGGATAGCACAGATACGCAGTATTTT.

A few counts support this clone. V gene TRBV5-4 combines with J gene TRBJ1-6, with 10 bases matching TRBD1. V trimming: 2 bases; J trimming: 5 bases; junction bases outside the gene matches: 4. This CDR3 has 16 residues. The germline CDR1 and CDR2 sequences are SGHNT and YYREEE (reference sequence). CDR3 in amino acids: CASSLPGTGDNSPLHF. DNA for the CDR3: TGTGCCAGCAGCTTACCCGGGACAGGGGATAATTCACCCCTCCACTTT. Supplemented by reference TRBV5-4 and TRBJ1-6, the full variable domain reads ETGVTQSPTHLIKTRGQQVTLRCSSQSGHNTVSWYQQALGQGPQFIFQYYREEENGRGNFPPRFSGLQFPNYSSELNVNALELDDSALYLCASSLPGTGDNSPLHFGNGTRLTVT.